Detailed here is one T cell receptor beta chain. Its antigen remains unknown. Clones were sequenced by immunoSEQ multiplex PCR, and TCRdb holds only the in-frame ones, with some missing. Counted here are around 250,000 clones, over 75% occurring once; the ten biggest clones make up about 3.5%. These data are taken from a study of Ad26.COV2.S vaccination and SARS-CoV-2 variants. Study-wide background: Within the COV1001 Ad26.COV2.S trial arm, the donor was enrolled.

The trim removed 4 bases at V and 3 bases at J, leaving 5 bases unmatched. This CDR3 region has 17 residues. Germline V gives CDR1 LGHDT, CDR2 YNNKEL (reference sequence). Study-wide points: Vaccine recipients and placebo recipients showed similar non-spike TCR breadth.

Specified treatment: approximately 18 received Ad26.COV2.S at low or high dose, single or two shots; a few received placebo; per-sample allocation not given. Sampling was performed 63 days after the first vaccine or placebo injection. Participants' vaccine, an Ad26 vector, delivered Wuhan-strain SARS-CoV-2 spike. This receptor was obtained from a person aged 18-65 years who received the Ad26.COV2.S COVID-19 vaccine or a placebo. The chain is built from TRBV3-1 (or the pseudogene TRBV3-2) and TRBJ2-3; 15 bases line up with TRBD2. The sequencing here drew on peripheral blood, taken in a trial of Ad26.COV2.S vaccine versus placebo. The CDR3 DNA follows: TGTGCCAGCAGCCGCGGGACTAGCGGGAGGAAGACAGATACGCAGTATTTT. Translated: CASSRGTSGRKTDTQYF.